A selection of T cell receptor beta chains follows, all from one sample in a study of blood T cell repertoires in COVID-19. Sequencing was performed with immunoSEQ multiplex PCR; in TCRdb, only in-frame clones are kept and a portion is missing. This sample carries 90,000 to 150,000 clones, around 90% of them seen once, and the ten largest clones take 7.7%. Source material: peripheral blood. The receptor set was obtained from a human donor in a cohort sampled during active COVID-19. CDR3s include the opening cysteine and the closing phenylalanine or tryptophan. The D gene is left open where the match is weak. Not all rows give a size; the values are once, few, many and, for expanded clones, a class.

clone size: .
J gene: TRBJ2-7
D gene: .
V gene: TRBV12-3/TRBV12-4
CDR3 DNA: TGTGCCAGCAGCCAGAACCACTACGAGCAGTACTTC
CDR3 protein: CASSQNHYEQYF

clone size: .
J gene: TRBJ2-1
D gene: TRBD1
V gene: TRBV18
CDR3 DNA: TGTGCCAGCTCACCAAGGGGACAGGGGACGAATGAGCAGTTCTTC
CDR3 protein: CASSPRGQGTNEQFF

clone size: .
J gene: TRBJ2-1
D gene: .
V gene: TRBV6-6
CDR3 DNA: TGTGCCAGCAGTCAGTCGGAGCCCAATGAGCAGTTCTTC
CDR3 protein: CASSQSEPNEQFF

clone size: once
J gene: TRBJ1-2
D gene: .
V gene: TRBV29-1
CDR3 DNA: TGCAGCGCAACAGGTTCTAACTATGGCTACACCTTC
CDR3 protein: CSATGSNYGYTF

clone size: .
J gene: TRBJ2-7
D gene: TRBD1
V gene: TRBV5-6
CDR3 DNA: TGTGCCAGCAGCTTCCAATGGGGACAGGGCCCCTACGAGCAGTACTTC
CDR3 protein: CASSFQWGQGPYEQYF

clone size: .
J gene: TRBJ2-5
D gene: .
V gene: TRBV6-2/TRBV6-3
CDR3 DNA: TGTGCCAGCAGTTACGGAGGGGGCCCGCGGGAGACCCAGTACTTC
CDR3 protein: CASSYGGGPRETQYF

clone size: .
J gene: TRBJ1-2
D gene: .
V gene: TRBV6-5
CDR3 DNA: TGTGCCAGCAGTTACTCTGGGACACGCGGCTACACCTTC
CDR3 protein: CASSYSGTRGYTF

clone size: .
J gene: TRBJ2-7
D gene: .
V gene: TRBV29-1
CDR3 DNA: TGCAGCGCTCGCGGGGCAGAGAGCTCCTACGAGCAGTACTTC
CDR3 protein: CSARGAESSYEQYF

clone size: .
J gene: TRBJ2-1
D gene: TRBD2
V gene: TRBV20-1
CDR3 DNA: TGCAGTGCTAGTCAGTCGGAGGCTAGCGGGGCCCCCAATGAGCAGTTCTTC
CDR3 protein: CSASQSEASGAPNEQFF

clone size: once
J gene: TRBJ1-1
D gene: .
V gene: TRBV5-8
CDR3 DNA: TGTGCCAGCAGCCTCACCAGTAACACTGAAGCTTTCTTT
CDR3 protein: CASSLTSNTEAFF

clone size: .
J gene: TRBJ2-1
D gene: TRBD2
V gene: TRBV24-1
CDR3 DNA: TGTGCCACCAGTGAGGCTAGCGGGGGATCCTACAATGAGCAGTTCTTC
CDR3 protein: CATSEASGGSYNEQFF

clone size: .
J gene: TRBJ1-2
D gene: .
V gene: TRBV11-3
CDR3 DNA: TGTGCCAGCAGCTTAGAGGTCAGCTATGGCTACACCTTC
CDR3 protein: CASSLEVSYGYTF

clone size: .
J gene: TRBJ2-3
D gene: TRBD2
V gene: TRBV9
CDR3 DNA: TGTGCCAGCCCCTGGGGGGGACTAGCGGGAATCCCTTACACAGATACGCAGTATTTT
CDR3 protein: CASPWGGLAGIPYTDTQYF

clone size: .
J gene: TRBJ2-7
D gene: TRBD1
V gene: TRBV27
CDR3 DNA: TGTGCCGGGCTTCCGACAGGGACCTACGAGCAGTACTTC
CDR3 protein: CAGLPTGTYEQYF

clone size: .
J gene: TRBJ1-1
D gene: TRBD1
V gene: TRBV7-9
CDR3 DNA: TGTGCCAGCAGCTTCCCGGGACAGGGGTGGAGGGACACTGAAGCTTTCTTT
CDR3 protein: CASSFPGQGWRDTEAFF

clone size: .
J gene: TRBJ2-7
D gene: TRBD2
V gene: TRBV3-1/TRBV3-2
CDR3 DNA: TGTGCCAGCAGCCAAATTGTATCGCGGGAGTGGACGTACGAGCAGTACTTC
CDR3 protein: CASSQIVSREWTYEQYF

clone size: few
J gene: TRBJ2-1
D gene: TRBD1
V gene: TRBV5-4
CDR3 DNA: TGTGCCAGCAGCCCGGGGACAGGGGGCCTCAATGAGCAGTTCTTC
CDR3 protein: CASSPGTGGLNEQFF

clone size: .
J gene: TRBJ1-2
D gene: .
V gene: TRBV9
CDR3 DNA: TGTGCCAGCAGCGTAGAGGGCAGGGGTGGAGGCTACACCTTC
CDR3 protein: CASSVEGRGGGYTF

clone size: .
J gene: TRBJ1-2
D gene: TRBD1
V gene: TRBV5-1
CDR3 DNA: TGCGCCAGCAGCTTGGGGGGACAGCCTAACTATGGCTACACCTTC
CDR3 protein: CASSLGGQPNYGYTF

clone size: .
J gene: TRBJ1-1
D gene: .
V gene: TRBV27
CDR3 DNA: TGTGCCAGCAGTTTATACAGGGCGACTGAAGCTTTCTTT
CDR3 protein: CASSLYRATEAFF

clone size: .
J gene: TRBJ2-5
D gene: TRBD2
V gene: TRBV5-1
CDR3 DNA: TGCGCCAGCAGTCTTGGGGGGGCCTTAAGCGGGAGGATGATAGGAGAGACCCAGTACTTC
CDR3 protein: CASSLGGALSGRMIGETQYF

clone size: .
J gene: TRBJ1-2
D gene: .
V gene: TRBV19
CDR3 DNA: TGTGCCAGTGAATCGGGAGGGATCTCTAACTATGGCTACACCTTC
CDR3 protein: CASESGGISNYGYTF

clone size: .
J gene: TRBJ2-7
D gene: .
V gene: TRBV2
CDR3 DNA: TGTGCCAGCAGTGTTGGACTACTCTCCTACGAGCAGTACTTC
CDR3 protein: CASSVGLLSYEQYF

clone size: .
J gene: TRBJ2-2
D gene: TRBD2
V gene: TRBV7-6
CDR3 DNA: TGTGCCAGCAGCCAGGGACTAGCGAGGACCGGGGAGCTGTTTTTT
CDR3 protein: CASSQGLARTGELFF

clone size: .
J gene: TRBJ2-1
D gene: .
V gene: TRBV12-3/TRBV12-4
CDR3 DNA: TGTGCCAGCAGTTTAGTTGGGAGGACTGAGCAGTTCTTC
CDR3 protein: CASSLVGRTEQFF

clone size: .
J gene: TRBJ2-1
D gene: .
V gene: TRBV19
CDR3 DNA: TGTGCCAGTAGTATGCCCAGGGGCTACTACAATGAGCAGTTCTTC
CDR3 protein: CASSMPRGYYNEQFF

clone size: .
J gene: TRBJ2-7
D gene: .
V gene: TRBV27
CDR3 DNA: TGTGCCAGCAGGTTGAAGGGGCCGGGCTCCTACGAGCAGTACTTC
CDR3 protein: CASRLKGPGSYEQYF

clone size: .
J gene: TRBJ2-3
D gene: .
V gene: TRBV5-4
CDR3 DNA: TGTGCCAGCAGTCCGGGACTCGGGACAGATACGCAGTATTTT
CDR3 protein: CASSPGLGTDTQYF

clone size: .
J gene: TRBJ2-1
D gene: TRBD2
V gene: TRBV25-1
CDR3 DNA: TGTGCCAGCACCACCGGGACTAGTAGAAGTGAGCAGTTCTTC
CDR3 protein: CASTTGTSRSEQFF

clone size: .
J gene: TRBJ1-5
D gene: .
V gene: TRBV2
CDR3 DNA: TGTGCCAGCAGTGAAGTAGTTTATCAGCCCCAGCATTTT
CDR3 protein: CASSEVVYQPQHF

clone size: .
J gene: TRBJ2-1
D gene: .
V gene: TRBV5-1
CDR3 DNA: TGCGCCAGCAGCCCAGGAGGGGGCGGGCGCTATGAGCAGTTCTTC
CDR3 protein: CASSPGGGGRYEQFF

clone size: .
J gene: TRBJ1-4
D gene: TRBD1
V gene: TRBV11-3
CDR3 DNA: TGTGCCAGCAGCTTAGCAGGGGGCAGAAAACTGTTTTTT
CDR3 protein: CASSLAGGRKLFF

clone size: .
J gene: TRBJ2-7
D gene: .
V gene: TRBV9
CDR3 DNA: TGTGCCAGTGGACGGGACTCCTACGAGCAGTACTTC
CDR3 protein: CASGRDSYEQYF

clone size: .
J gene: TRBJ2-7
D gene: TRBD2
V gene: TRBV6-1
CDR3 DNA: TGTGCCAGCAGTGAGATGGGACTAGCTGGGGAGCAGTACTTC
CDR3 protein: CASSEMGLAGEQYF

clone size: .
J gene: TRBJ1-4
D gene: .
V gene: TRBV28
CDR3 DNA: TGTGCCAGCAGTTCCCCGGGAGGATCAACTAATGAAAAACTGTTTTTT
CDR3 protein: CASSSPGGSTNEKLFF

clone size: .
J gene: TRBJ2-7
D gene: .
V gene: TRBV5-1
CDR3 DNA: TGCGCCAGCAGCTGGATGGGGAGCTCCTACGAGCAGTACTTC
CDR3 protein: CASSWMGSSYEQYF

clone size: .
J gene: TRBJ1-4
D gene: .
V gene: TRBV5-5
CDR3 DNA: TGTGCCAGCAGCTTGGTGACAGCAACTAATGAAAAACTGTTTTTT
CDR3 protein: CASSLVTATNEKLFF

clone size: .
J gene: TRBJ1-2
D gene: .
V gene: TRBV19
CDR3 DNA: TGTGCCAACCTGCGGGCTTGCGACACCTTC
CDR3 protein: CANLRACDTF

clone size: once
J gene: TRBJ1-5
D gene: TRBD1
V gene: TRBV24-1
CDR3 DNA: TGTGCCACCAGTGATACCCGGGACAGGGGTCAGCCCCAGCATTTT
CDR3 protein: CATSDTRDRGQPQHF

clone size: .
J gene: TRBJ1-3
D gene: TRBD1
V gene: TRBV27
CDR3 DNA: TGTGCCAGCAGTGCACGCGGTACAAGGGACAGCTCTGGAAACACCATATATTTT
CDR3 protein: CASSARGTRDSSGNTIYF

clone size: .
J gene: TRBJ1-1
D gene: TRBD1
V gene: TRBV2
CDR3 DNA: TGTGCCAGCAGTCCCTGGGACAGATTAACTGAAGCTTTCTTT
CDR3 protein: CASSPWDRLTEAFF

clone size: .
J gene: TRBJ1-6
D gene: TRBD1
V gene: TRBV9
CDR3 DNA: TGTGCCAGCAGCGCCGGGACAGGGGACACTTCACCCCTCCACTTT
CDR3 protein: CASSAGTGDTSPLHF

clone size: few
J gene: TRBJ2-1
D gene: .
V gene: TRBV5-1
CDR3 DNA: TGCGCCAGCAGCTTGGAACCCGGCCTCCGGGGTGAGCAGTTCTTC
CDR3 protein: CASSLEPGLRGEQFF

clone size: .
J gene: TRBJ2-2
D gene: TRBD1
V gene: TRBV14
CDR3 DNA: TGTGCCAGCAGCCAACTTAGGGGGCAGAGCACCGGGGAGCTGTTTTTT
CDR3 protein: CASSQLRGQSTGELFF

clone size: .
J gene: TRBJ2-5
D gene: .
V gene: TRBV4-1
CDR3 DNA: TGCGCCAGCAGCCAAGATAAACAGGAGCAGACCCAGTACTTC
CDR3 protein: CASSQDKQEQTQYF

clone size: .
J gene: TRBJ1-3
D gene: .
V gene: TRBV7-8
CDR3 DNA: TGTGCCAGCAGCTTAGCGGTGTACAGGGCTAGCTCTGGAAACACCATATATTTT
CDR3 protein: CASSLAVYRASSGNTIYF

clone size: .
J gene: TRBJ2-1
D gene: .
V gene: TRBV6-2/TRBV6-3
CDR3 DNA: TGTGCCAGCGGCCCCCGGACAGCCTTGTACAATGAGCAGTTCTTC
CDR3 protein: CASGPRTALYNEQFF

clone size: .
J gene: TRBJ2-2
D gene: TRBD1
V gene: TRBV6-4
CDR3 DNA: TGTGCCAGCAGAAACCAAGGGACAGGGAACACCGGGGAGCTGTTTTTT
CDR3 protein: CASRNQGTGNTGELFF

clone size: .
J gene: TRBJ1-6
D gene: TRBD1
V gene: TRBV9
CDR3 DNA: TGTGCCAGCAGCGAGGGACAGGGACGGTCACCCCTCCACTTT
CDR3 protein: CASSEGQGRSPLHF

clone size: .
J gene: TRBJ1-4
D gene: .
V gene: TRBV5-1
CDR3 DNA: TGCGCCAGCAGCCGCGGGGGTACTAATGAAAAACTGTTTTTT
CDR3 protein: CASSRGGTNEKLFF

clone size: .
J gene: TRBJ2-3
D gene: .
V gene: TRBV10-1
CDR3 DNA: TGCGCCAGCAGTACCTCAGGGTTAAGTGTGATGGATACGCAGTATTTT
CDR3 protein: CASSTSGLSVMDTQYF

clone size: .
J gene: TRBJ1-1
D gene: .
V gene: TRBV7-2
CDR3 DNA: TGTGCCAGCAGTTCGACAGTCATGAACACTGAAGCTTTCTTT
CDR3 protein: CASSSTVMNTEAFF

clone size: .
J gene: TRBJ1-1
D gene: TRBD1
V gene: TRBV6-5
CDR3 DNA: TGTGCCAGCAGTTACACAGGGGTGTTCACTGAAGCTTTCTTT
CDR3 protein: CASSYTGVFTEAFF

clone size: .
J gene: TRBJ2-3
D gene: TRBD1
V gene: TRBV6-4
CDR3 DNA: TGTGCCAGCAGTGTGGGGACAGGGAGCACAGATACGCAGTATTTT
CDR3 protein: CASSVGTGSTDTQYF

clone size: .
J gene: TRBJ1-2
D gene: TRBD1
V gene: TRBV28
CDR3 DNA: TGTGCCAGCAGACCAACCCGGCCGACAGGGTTGGGGGGCTACACCTTC
CDR3 protein: CASRPTRPTGLGGYTF

clone size: .
J gene: TRBJ1-1
D gene: .
V gene: TRBV7-3
CDR3 DNA: TGTGCCAGCAGTCTTACCCACAGAAATGAAGCTTTCTTT
CDR3 protein: CASSLTHRNEAFF